This T cell receptor beta chain stems from a study of T cell responses to AZD1222 COVID-19 vaccine. Across the whole study: Second doses were pooled across both intervals (about 4 or about 12 weeks).

This table comes from immunoSEQ multiplex PCR, and its TCRdb copy is limited to in-frame clones, with some not included. Here the sample spans some 180,000 clones, approximately 90% being singletons. The CDR3 runs 18 residues. Germline assignment: CDR1 SGHTA and CDR2 FQGTGA. J was trimmed by 7 bases and V by 1 base; bases with no gene match: 13. Turning to this clone: The antigen remains undetermined.

The study's findings and limits: A mostly white British donor set with more females was recruited, and clonal diversity was possibly underestimated. Two AZD1222 doses significantly raised spike-specific TCR breadth and depth over controls.

The sequencing here drew on peripheral blood, taken on day 0 of AZD1222 vaccination. This sequence was found in an adult in good health. V usage is TRBV7-3 and J usage is TRBJ2-2; 9 bases match TRBD2. The CDR3 sequence: CASSLMGPGTSRNGELFF. CDR3 coding DNA: TGTGCCAGCAGCTTAATGGGCCCCGGGACTAGCCGAAACGGGGAGCTGTTTTTT. Filled out from reference TRBV7-3 and TRBJ2-2, the complete variable domain reads GAGVSQTPSNKVTEKGKYVELRCDPISGHTALYWYRQSLGQGPEFLIYFQGTGAADDSGLPNDRFFAVRPEGSVSTLKIQRTERGDSAVYLCASSLMGPGTSRNGELFFGEGSRLTVL.